A single sample gave rise to the 24 T cell receptor beta chains below, sequenced in a study of Ad26.COV2.S vaccination and SARS-CoV-2 variants. The table came from immunoSEQ multiplex PCR; TCRdb's copy has only in-frame clones and leaves some out. The sample includes fewer than 400,000 clones, 70% to 90% of them seen just once. Treatment defined: 15 to 20 received Ad26.COV2.S at low or high dose, single or two shots; 5 received placebo; per-sample allocation not given. Samples analyzed were those drawn on day 63 after the first vaccine or placebo injection. This sample comprised peripheral blood, obtained in a trial of Ad26.COV2.S vaccine versus placebo. The receptors come from a person aged 18-60 years who received the Ad26.COV2.S COVID-19 vaccine or a placebo.

V is TRBV5-4 and J is TRBJ2-1, with 9 nucleotides matching TRBD1. Germline-derived CDR1 and CDR2 are SGHNT and YYREEE (reference sequence). V dropped 5 bases and J dropped 6; count of bases not matched to a gene: 9. The length of the CDR3 is 15 residues. The CDR3 DNA follows: TGTGCCAGCAGTCTCACAGGGGGCGCATTCAATGAGCAGTTCTTC. As protein: CASSLTGGAFNEQFF.

The gene calls are TRBV4-1 and TRBJ1-1, with 7 positions matching TRBD1. The germline gives CDR1 MGHRA, CDR2 YSYEKL. Unmatched junction bases numbered 8, after V lost 4 bases and J lost 0 bases. CDR3 length equals 16 residues. The CDR3 DNA reads as TGCGCCAGCAGCCCCCGGACAGGTTTCATGAACACTGAAGCTTTCTTT. It translates to CASSPRTGFMNTEAFF.

Concerning this clone: Other DNA sequences within the sample encode an identical CDR3. The chain links TRBV7-3 to TRBJ2-3; TRBD2 matches at 14 bases. This CDR3 spans 16 amino acids. Germline V gene lookup returns CDR1 SGHTA and CDR2 FQGTGA. V was clipped by 4 bases and J by 3 bases; unmatched bases: 3. CDR3 in DNA: TGTGCCAGCAGCTCCGGACTAGCGGGGGGTACAGATACGCAGTATTTT. Its protein is CASSSGLAGGTDTQYF.

With regard to this clone: Other DNA variants within this sample encode the same CDR3. The gene calls are TRBV24-1 and TRBJ2-5; TRBD1 agrees at 9 bases. V lost 4 bases to trimming and J lost 2 bases; unmatched junction nucleotides: 4. Looked up from germline, CDR1 is KGHDR and CDR2 is SFDVKD. This CDR3 spans 15 amino acids. The CDR3 region is CATSELGQGQETQYF. CDR3 bases: TGTGCCACCAGTGAACTAGGACAGGGGCAAGAGACCCAGTACTTC.

This clone has just one count. The J gene is TRBJ1-6, the V gene TRBV6-5; 9 positions agree with TRBD1. Germline V gives CDR1 MNHEY, CDR2 SVGAGI. The trim removed 8 bases at V and 10 bases at J, leaving 12 bases unmatched. The CDR3 covers 15 residues. CDR3: CASGTGYSNGSPLHF. The CDR3 DNA reads as TGTGCCAGCGGGACAGGGTACTCAAACGGATCACCCCTCCACTTT.

This sequence joins TRBV7-9 and TRBJ1-5, with 7 bases matching TRBD1. Trimming took 4 bases from V and 6 from J; bases not matched to a gene: 12. Germline-derived CDR1 and CDR2 are SEHNR and FQNEAQ (reference sequence). This CDR3 has 16 amino acids. CDR3 sequence reads: CASSSDREWRGQPQHF. The CDR3 DNA sequence: TGTGCCAGCAGCTCCGACAGGGAGTGGAGAGGTCAGCCCCAGCATTTT.

Worth noting for this clone: The same CDR3 can be traced to other DNA sequences in this sample. The chain joins TRBV18 to TRBJ2-5, with 9 bases that match TRBD1. The ends lost 1 base at V and 3 bases at J; junction bases unmatched: 0. CDR1 is KGHSH, CDR2 LQKENI, per germline. The CDR3 totals 14 residues. The CDR3: CASSPRTGEETQYF. The CDR3 bases are TGTGCCAGCTCACCACGGACAGGGGAAGAGACCCAGTACTTC.

V gene TRBV11-3 combines with J gene TRBJ1-2; 10 nucleotides line up with TRBD1. The CDR3 extends over 13 amino acids. The ends lost 4 bases at V and 8 bases at J; junction bases unmatched: 4. Looked up from germline, CDR1 is SGHNT and CDR2 is YENEEA. This CDR3 is CASSSGQGTGYTF. In DNA form, the CDR3 reads TGTGCCAGCAGCTCGGGACAGGGGACCGGCTACACCTTC. Filled out from reference TRBV11-3 and TRBJ1-2, the complete variable domain reads EAGVVQSPRYKIIEKKQPVAFWCNPISGHNTLYWYLQNLGQGPELLIRYENEEAVDDSQLPKDRFSAERLKGVDSTLKIQPAELGDSAVYLCASSSGQGTGYTFGSGTRLTVV.

The rearrangement joins TRBV5-1 to TRBJ2-7; the D is unclear. Between the trimmed V and J ends, which lost 0 bases and 0 bases, there was a span of 7 bases. Germline CDR1 SGHRS, CDR2 YFSETQ. The CDR3 runs to 14 residues. The CDR3 DNA reads TGCGCCAGCAGCTTGGTGGACGGCTCCTACGAGCAGTACTTC. Residues: CASSLVDGSYEQYF.

The rearrangement joins TRBV10-3 to TRBJ2-3; no reliable D call. Trimming left V 0 bases short and J 3 bases short, with 13 bases between. Germline V gives CDR1 ENHRY, CDR2 SYGVKD. The CDR3 contains 16 residues. The CDR3 region is CAISESKEPPTDTQYF. DNA of the CDR3: TGTGCCATCAGTGAGTCGAAGGAACCCCCTACAGATACGCAGTATTTT.

The V gene is TRBV5-1, the J gene TRBJ2-5, with TRBD2 identical over 10 bases. The CDR3 is 16 amino acids. Trimming took 3 bases from V and 2 from J; bases not matched to a gene: 7. CDR1 and CDR2 from the germline V gene are SGHRS and YFSETQ. The CDR3 spells CASSSGLADLQETQYF. CDR3 sequence (DNA): TGCGCCAGCAGCTCAGGACTAGCGGATCTGCAAGAGACCCAGTACTTC.

The gene calls are TRBV5-1 and TRBJ2-2; D is undetermined. Trimming left V 0 bases short and J 1 base short, with 7 bases between. Per the germline V gene, CDR1 is SGHRS and CDR2 is YFSETQ. This CDR3 has 15 residues. Written as DNA, the CDR3 is TGCGCCAGCAGCTTGGCACCGATGAACACCGGGGAGCTGTTTTTT. Amino acids: CASSLAPMNTGELFF.

The V call is TRBV27, the J call TRBJ2-7; possible D gene TRBD2, 6 bases. Trimming removed 6 bases at V and 2 bases at J, with 14 bases between. This CDR3 region has 14 residues. Germline V CDR1 and CDR2: MNHEY, SMNVEV (reference sequence). The CDR3 sequence: CASSTVGGPYEQYF. The DNA of the CDR3 is TGTGCCAGCAGCACGGTGGGGGGACCCTACGAGCAGTACTTC.

The chain recombines TRBV7-9 with TRBJ2-1; TRBD2 matches 11 bases. Germline trimming cut 4 bases from V and 4 bases from J; bases unmatched to any gene: 6. The V gene's germline CDR1 is SEHNR and CDR2 FQNEAQ (reference sequence). This CDR3 has 16 residues. As DNA, the CDR3 is TGTGCCAGCAGCTCGGCTAGCGGGGGGCCGTACAATGAGCAGTTCTTC. Its translation: CASSSASGGPYNEQFF.

This clone was detected only a few times. The chain uses TRBV19 and TRBJ1-4; weak D call: TRBD1 (5 bases). CDR3 length: 15 residues. The germline gives CDR1 LNHDA, CDR2 SQIVND (reference sequence). V was shortened by 6 bases and J by 1 base, with 12 bases between the two germline ends. The CDR3 bases are TGTGCCAGTAGCAGGGAGGATGGAACTAATGAAAAACTGTTTTTT. It yields the protein CASSREDGTNEKLFF.

The chain links TRBV10-3 to TRBJ2-1; 7 nucleotides match TRBD2. Germline V lookup: CDR1 ENHRY, CDR2 SYGVKD. The CDR3 has 14 residues. V trimming: 5 bases; J trimming: 1 base; junction bases outside the gene matches: 2. The chain's CDR3 is CAISRSGSYNEQFF. CDR3 DNA: TGTGCCATCAGTCGTAGCGGGTCCTACAATGAGCAGTTCTTC.

The chain joins TRBV6-4 to TRBJ2-1; 7 bases align to TRBD2. This CDR3 contains 18 residues. The germline CDR1 and CDR2 sequences are MRHNA and SNTAGT. Unmatched junction bases numbered 10, after V lost 2 bases and J lost 0 bases. The CDR3 spells CASSDGGGVAGSYNEQFF. Here the CDR3 DNA reads TGTGCCAGCAGTGACGGAGGTGGGGTAGCGGGCTCCTACAATGAGCAGTTCTTC.

The chain combines TRBV5-1 with TRBJ1-1; D is uncertain. Trimming shortened V by 3 bases and J by 4 bases, and 10 bases separated the two germline ends. The CDR3 is 13 amino acids. CDR1 SGHRS and CDR2 YFSETQ come from the germline V gene. The CDR3 coding sequence is TGCGCCAGCAGCTCACAGCAGACCACTGAAGCTTTCTTT. Translating it yields CASSSQQTTEAFF.

In its sample, this clone was seen a few times. The genes are TRBV5-1 and TRBJ2-7; no reliable D call. V shed 3 bases and J shed 0 bases, with 10 bases lying between them. CDR1 is SGHRS, CDR2 YFSETQ, per germline. The CDR3 covers 14 residues. CDR3 in amino acids: CASSSGSGSYEQYF. The CDR3 region has the DNA TGCGCCAGCAGCTCCGGTAGTGGCTCCTACGAGCAGTACTTC.

This rearrangement joins TRBV18 to TRBJ1-1; D remains unclear. From germline, CDR1 is KGHSH and CDR2 LQKENI. The CDR3 covers 13 residues. The ends were cut back, 5 bases at V and 1 base at J, with 8 bases in the middle. CDR3 region: CASSGSANTEAFF. The CDR3 nucleotides are TGTGCCAGCTCAGGCAGTGCGAACACTGAAGCTTTCTTT.

V usage is TRBV7-6 and J usage is TRBJ2-1, with D possibly being TRBD1 or TRBD2 (5 bases each). Trimming left V 5 bases short and J 9 bases short, with 14 bases between. The CDR3 covers 13 residues. Looked up from germline, CDR1 is SGHVS and CDR2 is FNYEAQ. This CDR3 reads CASSRGPSREQFF. The CDR3 nucleotides are TGTGCCAGCAGCCGGGGACCCAGCCGTGAGCAGTTCTTC.

The genes are TRBV5-8 and TRBJ2-5; perhaps TRBD2 as D (5 bases). CDR3 length: 14 amino acids. Trimming shortened V by 1 base and J by 5 bases, and 12 bases separated the two germline ends. Germline values: CDR1 SGHTS, CDR2 YDEGEE. The CDR3 nucleotides are TGTGCCAGCAGCTTGTACGGGGTGGAGGAGACCCAGTACTTC. This translates into CASSLYGVEETQYF.

The chain has TRBV6-5 and TRBJ1-2, with a weak D call TRBD1 (5 bases). CDR3 length: 14 amino acids. Germline V gives CDR1 MNHEY, CDR2 SVGAGI. Deletions cut 8 bases from V and 6 bases from J, with 19 bases between. The CDR3 DNA follows: TGTGCCAGCTTGCCGCGCGACAGACGAGATGGCTACACCTTC. Protein: CASLPRDRRDGYTF.

The chain is built from TRBV7-9 and TRBJ2-7; tentatively, D is TRBD1 (6 bases). This CDR3 region has 13 residues. The germline V and J ends were trimmed by 3 bases and 5 bases, with 11 bases remaining between them. Per germline, CDR1 SEHNR and CDR2 FQNEAQ (reference sequence). The CDR3 sequence is CASSFQGLDEQYF. DNA of the CDR3: TGTGCCAGCAGCTTTCAGGGGTTGGACGAGCAGTACTTC.